This TCR beta chain was sequenced for a study of T-cell reconstitution after alpha-beta-depleted transplantation in children. The CDR3 consists of 15 residues. The trim removed 5 bases at V and 5 bases at J, leaving 10 bases unmatched. Germline-derived CDR1 and CDR2 are MNHEY and SMNVEV (reference sequence). This clonotype was seen at least ten times. Its antigen is unidentified. Study-wide points: Several hundred expanded graft clones reportedly supplied alpha-beta T cells about two months after transplant.

Unique molecular identifiers were incorporated when the TCRbeta library was constructed. A single record per CDR3 protein comes from TCRdb applying MiXCR to the PCR reads. Among around 800,000 distinct CDR3 sequences, about 15% were seen once, and the ten largest hold around 5.3%. The clonotype comes from a male patient under 18 who had a stem cell transplant for acute lymphoblastic leukemia, so the T cells may come from the graft donor. Sample: PBMCs, mostly from graft donor cells, taken 360 days after TCRalphabeta/CD19-depleted stem cell transplant. The V and J genes are TRBV27 and TRBJ2-7; 9 bases agree with TRBD1. The CDR3 bases are TGTGCCAGCAGTACACCCGGGACAGGGATGCACGAGCAGTACTTC. As protein: CASSTPGTGMHEQYF.